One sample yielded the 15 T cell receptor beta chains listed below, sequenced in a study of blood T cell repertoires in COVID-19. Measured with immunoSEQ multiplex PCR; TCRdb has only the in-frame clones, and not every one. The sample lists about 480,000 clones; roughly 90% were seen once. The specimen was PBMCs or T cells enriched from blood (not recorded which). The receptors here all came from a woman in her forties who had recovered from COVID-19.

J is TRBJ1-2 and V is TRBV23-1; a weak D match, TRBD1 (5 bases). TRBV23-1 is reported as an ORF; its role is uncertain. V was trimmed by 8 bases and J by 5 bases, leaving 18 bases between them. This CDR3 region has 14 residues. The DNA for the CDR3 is TGCGCCAGCCCCTTGGCCCTTCGGGGGTATGGCTACACCTTC. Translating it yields CASPLALRGYGYTF.

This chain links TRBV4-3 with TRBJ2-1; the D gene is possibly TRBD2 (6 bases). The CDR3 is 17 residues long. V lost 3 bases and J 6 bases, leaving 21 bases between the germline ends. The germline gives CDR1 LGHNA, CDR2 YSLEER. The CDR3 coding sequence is TGCGCCAGCAGCCACACAATAGCGGATACTTTAGGCAATGAGCAGTTCTTC. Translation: CASSHTIADTLGNEQFF.

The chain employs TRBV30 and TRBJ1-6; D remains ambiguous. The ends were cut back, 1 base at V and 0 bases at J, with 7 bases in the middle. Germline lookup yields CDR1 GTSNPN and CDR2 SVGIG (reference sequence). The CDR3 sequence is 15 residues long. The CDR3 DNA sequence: TGTGCCTGGAGTGGTGCCGGCTCCTATAATTCACCCCTCCACTTT. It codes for CAWSGAGSYNSPLHF.

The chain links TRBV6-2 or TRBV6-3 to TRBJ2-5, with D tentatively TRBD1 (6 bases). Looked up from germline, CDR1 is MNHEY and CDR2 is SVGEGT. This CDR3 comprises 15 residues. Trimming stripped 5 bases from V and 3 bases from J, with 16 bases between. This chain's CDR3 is CASSTPTGSKETQYF. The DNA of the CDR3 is TGTGCCAGCAGTACCCCGACAGGATCGAAAGAGACCCAGTACTTC.

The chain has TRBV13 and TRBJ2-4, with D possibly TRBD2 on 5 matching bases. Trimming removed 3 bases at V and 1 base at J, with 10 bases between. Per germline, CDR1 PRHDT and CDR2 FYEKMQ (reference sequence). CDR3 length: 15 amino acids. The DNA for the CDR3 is TGTGCCAGCAGCTTCGCCGGGATTGCCAAAAACATTCAGTACTTC. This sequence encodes CASSFAGIAKNIQYF.

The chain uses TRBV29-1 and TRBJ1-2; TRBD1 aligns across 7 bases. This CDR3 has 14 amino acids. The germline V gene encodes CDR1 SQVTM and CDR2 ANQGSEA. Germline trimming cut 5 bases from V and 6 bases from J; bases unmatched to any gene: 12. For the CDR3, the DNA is TGCAGCGTTCGCCAAACGGAGGGGGCGCATGGCTACACCTTC. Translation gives CSVRQTEGAHGYTF.

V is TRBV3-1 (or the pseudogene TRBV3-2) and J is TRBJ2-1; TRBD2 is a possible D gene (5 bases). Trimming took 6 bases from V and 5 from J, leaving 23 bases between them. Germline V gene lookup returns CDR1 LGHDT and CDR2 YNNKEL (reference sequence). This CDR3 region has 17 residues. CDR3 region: CASRPTNWETGNNEQFF. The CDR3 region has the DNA TGTGCCAGCAGACCTACTAATTGGGAGACTGGCAACAATGAGCAGTTCTTC.

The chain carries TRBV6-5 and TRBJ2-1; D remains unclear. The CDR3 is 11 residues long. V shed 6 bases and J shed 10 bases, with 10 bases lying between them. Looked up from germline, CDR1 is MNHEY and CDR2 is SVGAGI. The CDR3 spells CASREAQEQFF. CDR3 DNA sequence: TGTGCCAGCAGAGAGGCCCAAGAGCAGTTCTTC.

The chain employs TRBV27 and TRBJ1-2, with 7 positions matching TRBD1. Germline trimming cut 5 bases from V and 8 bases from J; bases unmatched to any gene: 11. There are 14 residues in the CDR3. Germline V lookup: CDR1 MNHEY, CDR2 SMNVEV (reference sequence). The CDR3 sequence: CASSPQGLVGGYTF. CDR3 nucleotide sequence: TGTGCCAGCAGTCCACAGGGGCTGGTGGGGGGCTACACCTTC.

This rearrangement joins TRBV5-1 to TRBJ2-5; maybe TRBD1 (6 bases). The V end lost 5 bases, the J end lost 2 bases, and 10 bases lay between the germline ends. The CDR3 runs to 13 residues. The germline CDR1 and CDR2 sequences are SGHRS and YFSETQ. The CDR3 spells CASSSTGQETQYF. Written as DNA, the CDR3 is TGCGCCAGCAGTTCGACAGGACAAGAGACCCAGTACTTC.

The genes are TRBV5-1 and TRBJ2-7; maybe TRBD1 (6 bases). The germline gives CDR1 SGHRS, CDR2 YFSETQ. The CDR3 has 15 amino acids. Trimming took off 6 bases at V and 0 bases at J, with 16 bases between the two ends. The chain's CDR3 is CASTGSGHNSYEQYF. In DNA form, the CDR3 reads TGCGCCAGCACCGGGTCGGGACACAACTCCTACGAGCAGTACTTC.

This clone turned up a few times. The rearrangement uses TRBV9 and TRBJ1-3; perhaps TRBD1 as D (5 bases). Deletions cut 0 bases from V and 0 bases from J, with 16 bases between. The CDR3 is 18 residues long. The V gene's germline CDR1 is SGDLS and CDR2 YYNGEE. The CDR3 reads CASSVDPAGHYSGNTIYF. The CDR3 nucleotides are TGTGCCAGCAGCGTAGATCCGGCGGGGCATTACTCTGGAAACACCATATATTTT. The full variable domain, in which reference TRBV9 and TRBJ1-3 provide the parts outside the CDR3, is DSGVTQTPKHLITATGQRVTLRCSPRSGDLSVYWYQQSLDQGLQFLIQYYNGEERAKGNILERFSAQQFPDLHSELNLSSLELGDSALYFCASSVDPAGHYSGNTIYFGEGSWLTVV.

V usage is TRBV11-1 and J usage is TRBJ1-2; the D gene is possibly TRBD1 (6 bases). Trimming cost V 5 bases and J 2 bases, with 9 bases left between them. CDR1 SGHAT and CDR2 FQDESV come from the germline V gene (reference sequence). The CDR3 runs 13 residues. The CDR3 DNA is TGTGCCAGCAGCCCCCAGGGGAACTATGGCTACACCTTC. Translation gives CASSPQGNYGYTF.

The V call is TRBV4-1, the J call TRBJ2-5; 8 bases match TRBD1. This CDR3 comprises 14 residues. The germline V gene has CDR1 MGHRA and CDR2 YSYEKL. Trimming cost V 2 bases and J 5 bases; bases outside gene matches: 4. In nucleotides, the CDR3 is TGCGCCAGCAGCCAAAACGGACAGGGTGAGACCCAGTACTTC. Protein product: CASSQNGQGETQYF.

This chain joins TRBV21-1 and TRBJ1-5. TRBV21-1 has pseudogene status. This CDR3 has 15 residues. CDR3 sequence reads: CASSNPSGIAQPQHF. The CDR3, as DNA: TGTGCCAGCAGCAACCCGAGTGGAATAGCTCAGCCCCAGCATTTT.